A selection of T cell receptor beta chains follows, all from one sample in a study of OX40 agonist ivuxolimab in advanced cancers. Sequencing was performed with immunoSEQ multiplex PCR; in TCRdb, only in-frame clones are kept and a portion is missing. The sample consists of over 55,000 clones, 65% to 85% of them appearing once. Material: CD4+ or CD8+ T cells sorted from blood, obtained in a trial of the OX40 agonist ivuxolimab. The receptor source for this set is an adult with an advanced solid tumor such as melanoma, head and neck, liver or kidney cancer. CDR3s include the opening cysteine and the closing phenylalanine or tryptophan. Fields, in order: D gene, clone size, J gene, V gene, CDR3 DNA, CDR3 protein. The D gene is left open where the match is weak. Clone size is given for some rows only: seen once, a few or many times, or a class if the clone is expanded.

d_gene: TRBD1
abundance: -
j_gene: TRBJ2-7
v_gene: TRBV2
CDR3nt: TGTGCCAGCAGGGGGACAGGGGGCAGGTACGAGCAGTACTTC
CDR3aa: CASRGTGGRYEQYF

d_gene: -
abundance: -
j_gene: TRBJ2-1
v_gene: TRBV18
CDR3nt: TGTGCCAGCTCACTCGACAGTTTTCTTTCCTACAATGAGCAGTTCTTC
CDR3aa: CASSLDSFLSYNEQFF

d_gene: -
abundance: -
j_gene: TRBJ1-4
v_gene: TRBV30
CDR3nt: TGTGCCTGGAGTGTCAACTATAATGAAAAACTGTTTTTT
CDR3aa: CAWSVNYNEKLFF

d_gene: TRBD1
abundance: -
j_gene: TRBJ2-1
v_gene: TRBV6-5
CDR3nt: TGTGCCAGCAGTAGGGGGCGGGAGCAGTTCTTC
CDR3aa: CASSRGREQFF

d_gene: -
abundance: -
j_gene: TRBJ1-1
v_gene: TRBV6-5
CDR3nt: TGTGCCAGCAGCACCGCCGCCATGAACACTGAAGCTTTCTTT
CDR3aa: CASSTAAMNTEAFF

d_gene: TRBD1
abundance: once
j_gene: TRBJ2-7
v_gene: TRBV14
CDR3nt: TGTGCCAGCAGCTACCGGGACAGGGTCTACGAGCAGTACTTC
CDR3aa: CASSYRDRVYEQYF

d_gene: -
abundance: -
j_gene: TRBJ2-5
v_gene: TRBV15
CDR3nt: TGTGCCACCAGCGCCAGGACTGCCTCCGGGGAGACCCAGTACTTC
CDR3aa: CATSARTASGETQYF

d_gene: -
abundance: few
j_gene: TRBJ1-5
v_gene: TRBV2
CDR3nt: TGTGCCAGCAGTGAAGCGGGGGGTTCCCAGCCCCAGCATTTT
CDR3aa: CASSEAGGSQPQHF

d_gene: -
abundance: -
j_gene: TRBJ1-2
v_gene: TRBV20-1
CDR3nt: TGCAGTGCGCCCCCAGCAGAGGGCTACACCTTC
CDR3aa: CSAPPAEGYTF

d_gene: TRBD1
abundance: -
j_gene: TRBJ2-5
v_gene: TRBV2
CDR3nt: TGTGCCACCGGCGTAAGGGGGCACGAAGAGACCCAGTACTTC
CDR3aa: CATGVRGHEETQYF

d_gene: TRBD1
abundance: once
j_gene: TRBJ2-1
v_gene: TRBV27
CDR3nt: TGTGCCAGCAGTGGGGATACCGGGACAGGGGGTGAGCAGTTCTTC
CDR3aa: CASSGDTGTGGEQFF

d_gene: -
abundance: -
j_gene: TRBJ1-4
v_gene: TRBV10-3
CDR3nt: TGTGCCATCAGTCAGGGGAGTTCCGAAAAACTGTTTTTT
CDR3aa: CAISQGSSEKLFF

d_gene: -
abundance: once
j_gene: TRBJ2-3
v_gene: TRBV6-5
CDR3nt: TGTGCCAGCAGTTACGGGGTAGCGGCTAAAGATACGCAGTATTTT
CDR3aa: CASSYGVAAKDTQYF

d_gene: -
abundance: -
j_gene: TRBJ1-6
v_gene: TRBV1
CDR3nt: TGCACCAGCAGCCAAGAAGACTCACCCCTCCACTTT
CDR3aa: CTSSQEDSPLHF

d_gene: TRBD2
abundance: -
j_gene: TRBJ2-1
v_gene: TRBV27
CDR3nt: TGTGCCAGCGCTAATAGCGGGGGCCTCTACAATGAGCAGTTCTTC
CDR3aa: CASANSGGLYNEQFF

d_gene: TRBD1
abundance: -
j_gene: TRBJ1-4
v_gene: TRBV18
CDR3nt: TGTGCCAGCTCACCGGGACAGGGCAATGAAAAACTGTTTTTT
CDR3aa: CASSPGQGNEKLFF

d_gene: -
abundance: -
j_gene: TRBJ2-7
v_gene: TRBV6-6
CDR3nt: TGTGCCAGCAGTACATCCTACGAGCAGTACTTC
CDR3aa: CASSTSYEQYF

d_gene: -
abundance: -
j_gene: TRBJ2-1
v_gene: TRBV7-3
CDR3nt: TGTGCCAGCAGCTTAAACGGGGGCAATGAGCAGTTCTTC
CDR3aa: CASSLNGGNEQFF

d_gene: -
abundance: -
j_gene: TRBJ1-1
v_gene: TRBV4-1
CDR3nt: TGCGCCAGCAGCCAAGATTTGGTCGGCACTGAAGCTTTCTTT
CDR3aa: CASSQDLVGTEAFF

d_gene: -
abundance: -
j_gene: TRBJ2-3
v_gene: TRBV11-2
CDR3nt: TGTGCCAGCAGCTCTCTTCTCGGGGGCTACACAGATACGCAGTATTTT
CDR3aa: CASSSLLGGYTDTQYF

d_gene: -
abundance: -
j_gene: TRBJ2-3
v_gene: TRBV7-9
CDR3nt: TGTGCCAGCAGGATTAGCACAGATACGCAGTATTTT
CDR3aa: CASRISTDTQYF

d_gene: -
abundance: -
j_gene: TRBJ2-5
v_gene: TRBV28
CDR3nt: TGTGCCAGCAATTTCCTAAATGAAAGACCTGAGACCCAGTACTTC
CDR3aa: CASNFLNERPETQYF

d_gene: TRBD1
abundance: -
j_gene: TRBJ1-1
v_gene: TRBV7-2
CDR3nt: TGTGCCAGCAGCTTAGGGGGGACAGAGAACACTGAAGCTTTCTTT
CDR3aa: CASSLGGTENTEAFF

d_gene: -
abundance: few
j_gene: TRBJ2-7
v_gene: TRBV28
CDR3nt: TGTGCCAGCAGTTTATCAGGGGTCGAGCAGTACTTC
CDR3aa: CASSLSGVEQYF

d_gene: TRBD2
abundance: -
j_gene: TRBJ2-7
v_gene: TRBV6-1
CDR3nt: TGTGCCAGCAGTTTGGTACGGGAGGGCCCCCACGAGCAGTACTTC
CDR3aa: CASSLVREGPHEQYF

d_gene: -
abundance: -
j_gene: TRBJ2-7
v_gene: TRBV7-2
CDR3nt: TGTGCCAGCAGCTCCGACCCCCAAAAGCGATACGAGCAGTACTTC
CDR3aa: CASSSDPQKRYEQYF

d_gene: -
abundance: -
j_gene: TRBJ1-2
v_gene: TRBV7-2
CDR3nt: TGTGCCAGCAGCTTAATCACGACAGGCTCTGGCTACACCTTC
CDR3aa: CASSLITTGSGYTF

d_gene: -
abundance: -
j_gene: TRBJ1-5
v_gene: TRBV7-6
CDR3nt: TGTGCCAGCAGCCCTCCGGGCAGGGCCTATAGCAATCAGCCCCAGCATTTT
CDR3aa: CASSPPGRAYSNQPQHF

d_gene: -
abundance: -
j_gene: TRBJ1-2
v_gene: TRBV28
CDR3nt: TGTGCCAGCAGTTTAAGATCCTATGGCTACACCTTC
CDR3aa: CASSLRSYGYTF

d_gene: -
abundance: -
j_gene: TRBJ1-5
v_gene: TRBV28
CDR3nt: TGTGCCAGCAGCCCAGTGGGGGGCTCGAGCAATCAGCCCCAGCATTTT
CDR3aa: CASSPVGGSSNQPQHF

d_gene: TRBD2
abundance: -
j_gene: TRBJ2-2
v_gene: TRBV5-1
CDR3nt: TGCGCCAGCAAGAAGCGGGGGGAAGCCGGGGAGCTGTTTTTT
CDR3aa: CASKKRGEAGELFF

d_gene: -
abundance: -
j_gene: TRBJ2-5
v_gene: TRBV18
CDR3nt: TGTGCCAGCTCACCACTTAGGTCGGGGCAAGAGACCCAGTACTTC
CDR3aa: CASSPLRSGQETQYF

d_gene: -
abundance: -
j_gene: TRBJ2-7
v_gene: TRBV6-1
CDR3nt: TGTGCCAGCAGTGATCGACAGGACACCTACGAGCAGTACTTC
CDR3aa: CASSDRQDTYEQYF

d_gene: -
abundance: -
j_gene: TRBJ2-5
v_gene: TRBV5-1
CDR3nt: TGCGCCAGCAGCTTGGCAGGGGCAGACGGGACCCAGTACTTC
CDR3aa: CASSLAGADGTQYF

d_gene: -
abundance: -
j_gene: TRBJ1-5
v_gene: TRBV7-9
CDR3nt: TGTGCCAGCAGCCGACGGGGGGGCTATAGCAATCAGCCCCAGCATTTT
CDR3aa: CASSRRGGYSNQPQHF

d_gene: -
abundance: -
j_gene: TRBJ1-1
v_gene: TRBV2
CDR3nt: TGTGCCAGCAGCCTAGGGGGGGTCATGAACACTGAAGCTTTCTTT
CDR3aa: CASSLGGVMNTEAFF

d_gene: -
abundance: few
j_gene: TRBJ2-2
v_gene: TRBV19
CDR3nt: TGTGCCAGCAATGACAACATAAACACCGGGGAGCTGTTTTTT
CDR3aa: CASNDNINTGELFF

d_gene: TRBD1
abundance: -
j_gene: TRBJ1-1
v_gene: TRBV18
CDR3nt: TGTGCCAGCTCACTCGGACAGGGGGCAAGTAGGACTGAAGCTTTCTTT
CDR3aa: CASSLGQGASRTEAFF

d_gene: -
abundance: -
j_gene: TRBJ1-1
v_gene: TRBV5-1
CDR3nt: TGCGCCAGCAGCGAGTTTATGCGGGCGCGGGATGTGGAAGCTTTCTTT
CDR3aa: CASSEFMRARDVEAFF

d_gene: TRBD2
abundance: once
j_gene: TRBJ2-2
v_gene: TRBV6-1
CDR3nt: TGTGCCAGCTCGACTAGCGTGGCCGGGGAGCTGTTTTTT
CDR3aa: CASSTSVAGELFF

d_gene: -
abundance: -
j_gene: TRBJ2-2
v_gene: TRBV5-6
CDR3nt: TGTGCCAGCAGTTTCGGGTTGCGGGGTACCGGGGAGCTGTTTTTT
CDR3aa: CASSFGLRGTGELFF

d_gene: -
abundance: -
j_gene: TRBJ1-2
v_gene: TRBV30
CDR3nt: TGTGCTCAGGGTACTAACTATGGCTACACCTTC
CDR3aa: CAQGTNYGYTF

d_gene: -
abundance: -
j_gene: TRBJ1-5
v_gene: TRBV2
CDR3nt: TGTGCCAGCACCGAGACCCTAGGGGTCGGACAGCCCCAGCATTTT
CDR3aa: CASTETLGVGQPQHF

d_gene: TRBD1
abundance: -
j_gene: TRBJ2-3
v_gene: TRBV5-1
CDR3nt: TGCGCCAGCAGCTTGGCCGAGGGGGCGCATTGGGCAGATACGCAGTATTTT
CDR3aa: CASSLAEGAHWADTQYF

d_gene: TRBD2
abundance: -
j_gene: TRBJ2-2
v_gene: TRBV11-2
CDR3nt: TGTGCCAGCAGCCGCCGGGAGGCGAACACCGGGGAGCTGTTTTTT
CDR3aa: CASSRREANTGELFF

d_gene: TRBD1
abundance: -
j_gene: TRBJ1-2
v_gene: TRBV4-3
CDR3nt: TGCGCCAGCAGCCAGATAGATCAGGGGGGTATCTATGGCTACACCTTC
CDR3aa: CASSQIDQGGIYGYTF

d_gene: TRBD1
abundance: -
j_gene: TRBJ1-1
v_gene: TRBV29-1
CDR3nt: TGCAGCGTGAGGACAGGGGGAGTAACTGAAGCTTTCTTT
CDR3aa: CSVRTGGVTEAFF

d_gene: -
abundance: -
j_gene: TRBJ2-1
v_gene: TRBV2
CDR3nt: TGTGCCAGCAGTGTCTATGATGAGCAGTTCTTC
CDR3aa: CASSVYDEQFF

d_gene: -
abundance: -
j_gene: TRBJ1-3
v_gene: TRBV7-9
CDR3nt: TGTGCCAGCGGGCTGAGCTCTGGAAACACCATATATTTT
CDR3aa: CASGLSSGNTIYF

d_gene: TRBD2
abundance: -
j_gene: TRBJ2-1
v_gene: TRBV19
CDR3nt: TGTGCCAGTAGTCCCCGACTAGCGGGGGGGCTGTCCTACAATGAGCAGTTCTTC
CDR3aa: CASSPRLAGGLSYNEQFF

d_gene: TRBD2
abundance: -
j_gene: TRBJ2-3
v_gene: TRBV5-1
CDR3nt: TGCGCCAGCAGCTTGGCCGGCGGGGCTAGCGGGCGGGCATCCGATACGCAGTATTTT
CDR3aa: CASSLAGGASGRASDTQYF

d_gene: TRBD1
abundance: -
j_gene: TRBJ1-1
v_gene: TRBV25-1
CDR3nt: TGTGCCAGCAGTGCCTCGCGACAGGGAACTTTCTTT
CDR3aa: CASSASRQGTFF

d_gene: -
abundance: -
j_gene: TRBJ1-3
v_gene: TRBV6-1
CDR3nt: TGTGCCAGCAGTGAAGCGGAAACAAGAGATTTT
CDR3aa: CASSEAETRDF

d_gene: TRBD2
abundance: -
j_gene: TRBJ2-1
v_gene: TRBV7-2
CDR3nt: TGTGCCAGCAGCTTAGCGAGCGGGGGGCCTAACAATGAGCAGTTCTTC
CDR3aa: CASSLASGGPNNEQFF

d_gene: -
abundance: -
j_gene: TRBJ2-5
v_gene: TRBV19
CDR3nt: TGTGCCAGTAGTCGAGCCGGGGAGACCCAGTACTTC
CDR3aa: CASSRAGETQYF

d_gene: -
abundance: -
j_gene: TRBJ2-7
v_gene: TRBV5-4
CDR3nt: TGTGCCAGCAGCCCCAGGAGCTCCTACGAGCAGTACTTC
CDR3aa: CASSPRSSYEQYF

d_gene: -
abundance: few
j_gene: TRBJ2-5
v_gene: TRBV6-1
CDR3nt: TGTGCCAGCATGGAGCCTCGGAGAGAGACCCAGTACTTC
CDR3aa: CASMEPRRETQYF

d_gene: TRBD1
abundance: -
j_gene: TRBJ2-3
v_gene: TRBV7-6
CDR3nt: TGTGCCAGCAGCTCTACCCCGGGACAGGGGGCTGGTACGCAGTATTTT
CDR3aa: CASSSTPGQGAGTQYF

d_gene: -
abundance: -
j_gene: TRBJ2-5
v_gene: TRBV7-6
CDR3nt: TGTGCCAGCAGCTATGGGGAGACCCAGTACTTC
CDR3aa: CASSYGETQYF

d_gene: -
abundance: -
j_gene: TRBJ1-5
v_gene: TRBV28
CDR3nt: TGTGCCAGCAGTTTATTAGGGAGATCCCCGCATTTT
CDR3aa: CASSLLGRSPHF